The clone carrying this T cell receptor (beta chain) was detected ten times or more. What it binds is not known. These data come from a study of Graves' ophthalmopathy and Graves' hyperthyroidism. Findings and limits, study-wide: The study's model predicted ophthalmopathy progression at about 64% sensitivity and 72% to 75% specificity.

Trimming cost V 5 bases and J 5 bases, with 9 bases left between them. This CDR3 contains 12 residues. The authors amplified TCR beta CDR3 regions from RNA transcripts. Second-round multiplex PCR followed a first-round RT-PCR using HTBI primers. MiXCR, run by TCRdb on the multiplex PCR reads, gives a single entry per CDR3 protein. Of 650,000 to 900,000 distinct CDR3 sequences listed, 40% were seen once; the top ten hold approximately 43%. The authors diagnosed from clinical symptoms, serum thyroxine, TRAb, thyroid ultrasound and orbital computed tomography. From fresh peripheral blood, over 9 ml in volume, the PBMCs were obtained.

This receptor was identified in an adult man with Graves' ophthalmopathy. Sequencing was done on a sample of peripheral blood. V gene TRBV12-3 or TRBV12-4 combines with J gene TRBJ2-5, with a weak D call TRBD2 (5 bases). The CDR3 DNA reads as TGTGCCAGCAGTCCGACGGGGGAGACCCAGTACTTC. Residues: CASSPTGETQYF.